The clone carrying this TCR beta chain has a handful of counts. Its antigen is as yet unknown. The CDR3 runs to 14 residues. The V gene end was trimmed by 6 bases and the J gene end by 6 bases; junction bases not matched to a gene: 8. Germline CDR1 and CDR2: SQVTM and ANQGSEA. A single record per CDR3 protein comes from TCRdb applying MiXCR to the 5' RACE reads. The repertoire holds some 190,000 distinct CDR3 sequences, with more than 15% as singletons. This sample was included in a study of T-cell memory formation after mild COVID-19. Study-level results: While clones contracting from day 15 to 85 were balanced between CD4 and CD8, later expanders leaned CD4+. Pre-infection memory already had some responding clones, implying cross-reactive memory joined.

Sample: PBMCs or a T cell subset sorted from them (not recorded which). This TCR came from an adult woman who had mild COVID-19 (a few samples of this study predate the infection). Cell type and time point are not known. V usage is TRBV29-1 and J usage is TRBJ2-2; 9 nucleotides align to TRBD1. The CDR3 coding sequence is TGCAGCGTCAACTGGGACAGGGTAGCCGGGGAGCTGTTTTTT. It codes for CSVNWDRVAGELFF.